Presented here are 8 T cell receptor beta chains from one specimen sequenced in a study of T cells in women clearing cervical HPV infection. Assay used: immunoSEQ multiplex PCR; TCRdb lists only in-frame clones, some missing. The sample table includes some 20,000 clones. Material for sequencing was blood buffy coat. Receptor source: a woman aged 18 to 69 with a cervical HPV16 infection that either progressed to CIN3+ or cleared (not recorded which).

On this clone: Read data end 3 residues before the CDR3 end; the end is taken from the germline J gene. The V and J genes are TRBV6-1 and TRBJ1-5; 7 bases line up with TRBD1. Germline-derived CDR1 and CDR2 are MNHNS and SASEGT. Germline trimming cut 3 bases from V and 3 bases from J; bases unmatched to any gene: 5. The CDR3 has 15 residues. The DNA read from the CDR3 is TGTGCCAGCAGTGACCCACAGGGGAACAATCAGCCC. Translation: CASSDPQGNNQP. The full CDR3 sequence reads CASSDPQGNNQPQHF.

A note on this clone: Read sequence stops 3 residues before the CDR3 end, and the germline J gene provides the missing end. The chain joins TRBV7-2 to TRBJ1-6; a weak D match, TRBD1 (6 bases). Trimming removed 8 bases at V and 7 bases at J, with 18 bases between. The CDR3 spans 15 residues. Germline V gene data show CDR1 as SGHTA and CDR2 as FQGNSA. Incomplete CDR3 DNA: TGTGCCAGCTTACTCTACAGGGCAGGGAATTCACCC. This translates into CASLLYRAGNSP. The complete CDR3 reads CASLLYRAGNSPLHF.

The CDR3 bases that were read are TGTGCCAGCAGTGAAGGGAGCGGGGACACAGATACG. It translates to CASSEGSGDTDT. In full, the CDR3 is CASSEGSGDTDTQYF. The gene calls are TRBV6-4 and TRBJ2-3, with 7 bases fitting TRBD2. Read data end 3 residues before the CDR3 end; the end is taken from the germline J gene. The length of the CDR3 is 15 residues. Losses at the gene ends were 3 bases for V and 2 bases for J; bases not matched to a gene: 5. CDR1 is MRHNA and CDR2 is SNTAGT in the germline V gene.

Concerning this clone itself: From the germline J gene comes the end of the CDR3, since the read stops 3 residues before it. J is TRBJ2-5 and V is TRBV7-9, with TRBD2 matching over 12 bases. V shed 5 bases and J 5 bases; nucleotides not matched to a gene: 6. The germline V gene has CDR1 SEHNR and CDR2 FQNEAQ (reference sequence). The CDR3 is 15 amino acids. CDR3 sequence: CASSEILAGGETQYF. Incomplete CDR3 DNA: TGTGCCAGCAGCGAAATACTAGCGGGAGGTGAGACC.

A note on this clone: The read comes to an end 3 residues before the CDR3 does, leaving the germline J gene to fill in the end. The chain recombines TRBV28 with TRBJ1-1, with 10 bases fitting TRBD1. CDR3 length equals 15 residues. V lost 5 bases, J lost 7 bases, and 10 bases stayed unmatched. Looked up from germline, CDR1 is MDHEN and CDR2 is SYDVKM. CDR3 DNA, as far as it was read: TGTGCCAGCAGTCTCGGAGGACAGGGGGAGGATGAA. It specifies CASSLGGQGEDE. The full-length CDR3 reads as CASSLGGQGEDEAFF.

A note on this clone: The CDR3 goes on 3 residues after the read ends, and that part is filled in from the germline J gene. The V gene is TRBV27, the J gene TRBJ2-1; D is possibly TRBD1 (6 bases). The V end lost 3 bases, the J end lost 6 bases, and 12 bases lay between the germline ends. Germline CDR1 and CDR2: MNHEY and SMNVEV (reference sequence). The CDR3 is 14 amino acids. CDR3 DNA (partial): TGTGCCAGCAGTTTCGGTCAGGGGCCCAATGAG. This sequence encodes CASSFGQGPNE. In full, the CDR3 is CASSFGQGPNEQFF.

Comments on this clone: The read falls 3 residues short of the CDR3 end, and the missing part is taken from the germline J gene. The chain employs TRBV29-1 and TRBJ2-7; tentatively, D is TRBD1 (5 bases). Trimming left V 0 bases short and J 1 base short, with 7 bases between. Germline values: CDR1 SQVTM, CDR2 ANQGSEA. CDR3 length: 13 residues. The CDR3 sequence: CSVEEDISYEQYF. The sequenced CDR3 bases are TGCAGCGTTGAAGAGGACATATCCTACGAG.

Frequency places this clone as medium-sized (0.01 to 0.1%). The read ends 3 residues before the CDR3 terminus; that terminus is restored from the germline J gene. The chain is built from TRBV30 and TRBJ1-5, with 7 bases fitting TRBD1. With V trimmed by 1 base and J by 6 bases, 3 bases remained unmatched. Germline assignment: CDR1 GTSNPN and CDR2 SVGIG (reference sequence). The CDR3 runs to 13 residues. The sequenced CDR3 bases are TGTGCCTGGAGTGCCAAGGGGGCTCAGCCC. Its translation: CAWSAKGAQP. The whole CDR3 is CAWSAKGAQPQHF.